This paragraph covers one T cell receptor (beta chain) sequence. These data come from a study of blood T cell repertoires in COVID-19. On the study more broadly: Sites across the United States, Italy and Spain contributed samples from acute and convalescent COVID-19. T cells, B-cell-depleted T cells, or PBMCs supplied cDNA or gDNA.

In germline, CDR1 is SGHNT, CDR2 YYREEE (reference sequence). V gave up 0 bases and J gave up 1 base, with 7 bases separating them. The CDR3 is 14 residues long. In the authors' workflow: Amplification of reference gene primers was used by the study to estimate nucleated cell counts. Sequencing was performed with immunoSEQ multiplex PCR; in TCRdb, only in-frame clones are kept and a portion is missing. V and J calls and clone size follow that table, whereas D and trimming were derived from the DNA. The sample records some 220,000 clones, 65% to 85% being singletons. This receptor was identified in a human donor in a cohort sampled during active COVID-19. The chain combines TRBV5-4 with TRBJ1-1; D not certain. The sample was peripheral blood. CDR3 DNA: TGTGCCAGCAGCTTGGTTGGAGCGAACACTGAAGCTTTCTTT. This gives the protein CASSLVGANTEAFF.